This passage covers 15 T cell receptor beta chains from one sample sequenced in a study of molecular identifiers for immune sequencing clone quantification. TCRdb itself ran the PCR reads through MiXCR, one entry per CDR3 protein. The table includes about 640,000 distinct CDR3 sequences, about 20% detected once. The sample was naive CD8+ T cells from blood, with Jurkat cell RNA spiked in. The sample's subset: FACS-sorted CD8+CD4-CCR7+CD45RA+ naive T cells. These receptors were collected from a human donor in good health. Some libraries in this study had Jurkat cell RNA spiked in.

This clonotype appeared many times. The rearrangement uses TRBV29-1 and TRBJ2-2; D gene unclear. The germline CDR1 and CDR2 sequences are SQVTM and ANQGSEA. Trimming removed 7 bases at V and 3 bases at J, with 15 bases between. This CDR3 spans 14 amino acids. The CDR3 DNA reads as TGCAGCGCTGCCGACAAGAGAGACACCGGGGAGCTGTTTTTT. This encodes CSAADKRDTGELFF.

The sample holds many counts of this clonotype. The rearrangement links TRBV5-6 to TRBJ1-1; a possible D gene is TRBD1 (5 bases). This CDR3 contains 15 residues. The germline CDR1 and CDR2 sequences are SGHDT and YYEEEE. V dropped 0 bases and J dropped 4 bases, with 13 bases sitting between them. CDR3 amino acids: CASSLDSAGSTEAFF. CDR3 DNA sequence: TGTGCCAGCAGCTTGGATTCGGCAGGGAGCACTGAAGCTTTCTTT.

The chain links TRBV12-3 or TRBV12-4 to TRBJ2-1; 14 nucleotides align to TRBD2. CDR3 length: 14 amino acids. Germline trimming cut 7 bases from V and 15 bases from J; bases unmatched to any gene: 11. DNA of the CDR3: TGTGCCAGCATCGGGACTAGCGGGGGTTTTTCCCCGTTCTTC. It encodes CASIGTSGGFSPFF.

This clonotype was detected many times. This rearrangement joins TRBV3-1 to TRBJ2-3; no definite D call. V was shortened by 0 bases and J by 0 bases, with 7 bases between the two germline ends. The CDR3 spans 15 residues. Germline values: CDR1 LGHDT, CDR2 YNNKEL (reference sequence). The CDR3, as DNA: TGTGCCAGCAGCCAAGAGGTCCCCAGCACAGATACGCAGTATTTT. As protein: CASSQEVPSTDTQYF.

The table lists this clonotype with many counts. This chain joins TRBV5-6 and TRBJ2-7, with TRBD2 as a possible D gene (5 bases). V was cut by 5 bases and J by 0 bases, with 15 bases left in between. The CDR3 is 15 residues long. The V gene's germline CDR1 is SGHDT and CDR2 YYEEEE. The CDR3 is CASSSEGLGSYEQYF. The DNA of the CDR3 is TGTGCCAGCAGTAGCGAAGGGTTGGGCTCCTACGAGCAGTACTTC.

V gene TRBV5-1 combines with J gene TRBJ2-3; 15 bases align to TRBD2. Germline assignment: CDR1 SGHRS and CDR2 YFSETQ. There are 21 residues in the CDR3. The V segment lost 0 bases and the J segment 4 bases; nucleotides outside the gene matches: 15. DNA for the CDR3: TGCGCCAGCAGCTTGGGGGGGACTCCATGGACTAGCGGGGGGGCCGCAGATACGCAGTATTTT. Translated, it gives CASSLGGTPWTSGGAADTQYF.

This clonotype was counted many times. The chain has TRBV6-5 and TRBJ1-1; D uncertain. The CDR3 covers 13 residues. Germline CDR1 and CDR2: MNHEY and SVGAGI. V gave up 8 bases and J gave up 4 bases, with 14 bases separating them. CDR3 in amino acids: CASEDGGGTEAFF. The CDR3 bases are TGTGCCAGCGAAGACGGAGGAGGCACTGAAGCTTTCTTT.

This clonotype was counted many times. The J gene is TRBJ2-7, the V gene TRBV4-1, with 9 bases aligning to TRBD1. Germline V gene data show CDR1 as MGHRA and CDR2 as YSYEKL. The J segment lost 2 bases and the V segment lost 5 bases, leaving 7 bases of the junction unmatched. This CDR3 comprises 15 residues. The CDR3 loop reads CASSFLDRGTYEQYF. The CDR3 DNA is TGCGCCAGCAGCTTTTTAGACAGGGGGACCTACGAGCAGTACTTC.

A note on this clonotype: A read error may be the cause here, since a much bigger clone is one base away. The chain couples TRBV19 to TRBJ2-7; D not resolved. The J call may be incorrect, as the DNA end agrees better with TRBJ2-1. This CDR3 is built from 15 residues. CDR1 LNHDA and CDR2 SQIVND come from the germline V gene (reference sequence). This CDR3 reads CASTTTWGNHYEQFF. CDR3 coding DNA: TGTGCCAGTACCACGACGTGGGGAAACCACTACGAGCAGTTCTTC.

Concerning this clonotype itself: A read error may be the cause here, since a much bigger clone is one base away. The genes are TRBV4-2 and TRBJ2-7; TRBD2 agrees at 15 bases. This CDR3 is 17 amino acids long. Germline lookup yields CDR1 LGHNA and CDR2 YNFKEQ. The V and J ends lost 4 bases and 4 bases, in that order; junction bases with no gene match: 8. The CDR3 sequence: CASSPQSGTSGRYEQYF. CDR3 bases: TGTGCCAGCAGCCCACAGTCCGGGACTAGCGGGAGGTACGAGCAGTACTTC.

The chain employs TRBV21-1 and TRBJ1-5. TRBV21-1 is described as a pseudogene. This CDR3 has 15 residues. CDR3 in DNA: TGTGCCAGCAGCAAAGGCAGCGGGGTAGGCCAGCCCCAGCATTTT. Translated, it gives CASSKGSGVGQPQHF.

This clonotype was counted at least ten times. The chain links TRBV6-5 to TRBJ2-6; 9 bases are shared with TRBD1. After removal of 6 bases from V and 0 bases from J, the junction contained 15 bases not matched to a gene. CDR3 length: 20 residues. Germline CDR1 is MNHEY and CDR2 is SVGAGI. The CDR3 nucleotides read TGTGCCAGCAGCCTCAACGAAAACAGGGGGCATTACTCTGGGGCCAACGTCCTGACTTTC. It is translated as CASSLNENRGHYSGANVLTF.

At least ten counts were recorded for this clonotype. This chain uses TRBV30 with TRBJ2-3; 9 nucleotides match TRBD2. Germline V CDR1 and CDR2: GTSNPN, SVGIG (reference sequence). There are 15 residues in the CDR3. The V segment lost 0 bases and the J segment 6 bases; nucleotides outside the gene matches: 7. CDR3 amino acids: CAWSVLAGGLDTQYF. CDR3 DNA sequence: TGTGCCTGGAGTGTACTCGCGGGAGGGCTGGATACGCAGTATTTT. Filled out from reference TRBV30 and TRBJ2-3, the complete variable domain reads SQTIHQWPATLVQPVGSPLSLECTVEGTSNPNLYWYRQAAGRGLQLLFYSVGIGQISSEVPQNLSASRPQDRQFILSSKKLLLSDSGFYLCAWSVLAGGLDTQYFGPGTRLTVL.

This clonotype was observed a few times. The V gene is TRBV2, the J gene TRBJ1-2; 7 nucleotides match TRBD1. Trimming took 2 bases from V and 2 from J; bases not matched to a gene: 5. In germline, CDR1 is SNHLY, CDR2 FYNNEI. CDR3 length equals 15 residues. CDR3 sequence (DNA): TGTGCCAGCAGTGAATTGGGACAGACGAACTATGGCTACACCTTC. It is translated as CASSELGQTNYGYTF.

This clonotype was counted only a few times. Germline and junction disagree at one end, which may indicate a read error. J is TRBJ1-6 and V is TRBV27; D gene unclear. The CDR3 runs to 15 residues. From germline, CDR1 is MNHEY and CDR2 SMNVEV (reference sequence). DNA for the CDR3: TGTGCCGGCAGTGTATCAGGATACTATAATTCACCCCTCCACTTT. It yields the protein CAGSVSGYYNSPLHF.